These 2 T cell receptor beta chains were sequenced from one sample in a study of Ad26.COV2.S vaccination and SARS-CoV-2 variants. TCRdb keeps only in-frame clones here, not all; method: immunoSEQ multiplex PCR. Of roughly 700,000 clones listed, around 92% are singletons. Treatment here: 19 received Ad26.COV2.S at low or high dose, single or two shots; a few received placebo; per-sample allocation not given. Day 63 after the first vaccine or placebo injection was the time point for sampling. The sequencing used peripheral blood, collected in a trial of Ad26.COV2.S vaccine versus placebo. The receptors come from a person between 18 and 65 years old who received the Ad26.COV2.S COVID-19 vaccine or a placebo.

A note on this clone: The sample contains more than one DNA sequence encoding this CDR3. The DNA of the CDR3 is TGTGCCAGTAGTATAGGCGCAGGCAATCAGCCCCAGCATTTT. Its translation is CASSIGAGNQPQHF. The chain uses TRBV19 and TRBJ1-5; D not resolved. Trimming took off 1 base at V and 2 bases at J, with 6 bases between the two ends. This CDR3 has 14 amino acids. Germline V gene data show CDR1 as LNHDA and CDR2 as SQIVND (reference sequence). Combining the CDR3 with reference TRBV19 and TRBJ1-5 gives the whole variable domain DGGITQSPKYLFRKEGQNVTLSCEQNLNHDAMYWYRQDPGQGLRLIYYSQIVNDFQKGDIAEGYSVSREKKESFPLTVTSAQKNPTAFYLCASSIGAGNQPQHFGDGTRLSIL.

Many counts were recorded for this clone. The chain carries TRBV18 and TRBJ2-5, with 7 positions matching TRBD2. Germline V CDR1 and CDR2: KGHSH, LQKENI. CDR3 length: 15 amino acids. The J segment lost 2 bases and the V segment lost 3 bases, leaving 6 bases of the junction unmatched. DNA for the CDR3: TGTGCCAGCTCACCTGCCAGCGGGGAACAAGAGACCCAGTACTTC. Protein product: CASSPASGEQETQYF. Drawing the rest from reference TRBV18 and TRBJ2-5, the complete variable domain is NAGVMQNPRHLVRRRGQEARLRCSPMKGHSHVYWYRQLPEEGLKFMVYLQKENIIDESGMPKERFSAEFPKEGPSILRIQQVVRGDSAAYFCASSPASGEQETQYFGPGTRLLVL.